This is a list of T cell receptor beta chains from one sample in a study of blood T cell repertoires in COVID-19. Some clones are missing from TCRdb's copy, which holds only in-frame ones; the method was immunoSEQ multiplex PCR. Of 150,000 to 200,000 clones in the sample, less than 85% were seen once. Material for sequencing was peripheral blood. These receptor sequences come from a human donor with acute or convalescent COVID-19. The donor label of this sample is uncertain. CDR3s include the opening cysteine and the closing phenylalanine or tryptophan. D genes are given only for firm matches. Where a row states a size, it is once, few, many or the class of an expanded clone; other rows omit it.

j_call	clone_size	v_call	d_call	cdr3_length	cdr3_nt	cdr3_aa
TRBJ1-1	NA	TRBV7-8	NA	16	TGTGCCAGCAGCTTAATGGGGAGGGGGATGAACACTGAAGCTTTCTTT	CASSLMGRGMNTEAFF
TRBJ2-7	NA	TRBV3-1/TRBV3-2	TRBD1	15	TGTGCCAGCAGCCGGTACCGGGACAGGGGCTACGAGCAGTACTTC	CASSRYRDRGYEQYF
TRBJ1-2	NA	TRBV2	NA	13	TGTGCCAGCACCCCCGGGTCGGACTATGGCTACACCTTC	CASTPGSDYGYTF
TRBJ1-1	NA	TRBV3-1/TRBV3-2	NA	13	TGTGCCAGCAGCCAAGGGGGGGGACTAGAAGCTTTCTTT	CASSQGGGLEAFF
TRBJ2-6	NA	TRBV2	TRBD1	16	TGTGCCAGAAAGGGGACAGGGGGTGCTGGGGCCAACGTCCTGACTTTC	CARKGTGGAGANVLTF
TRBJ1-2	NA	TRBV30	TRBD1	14	TGTGCCTGGAGAAACAGGGGTATAGGAGGTGGCTACACCTTC	CAWRNRGIGGGYTF
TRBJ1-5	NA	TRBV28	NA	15	TGTGCCAGCAGTTTAAGGACAGTATTAATACAGCCCCAGCATTTT	CASSLRTVLIQPQHF
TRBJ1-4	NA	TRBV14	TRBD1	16	TGTGCCAGCAGCCCCGGGACAGGGGGCACTAATGAAAAACTGTTTTTT	CASSPGTGGTNEKLFF
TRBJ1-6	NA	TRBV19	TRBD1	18	TGTGCCAGTAGTATCAGAACTCCGGGACAGGGAAGGAATTCACCCCTCCACTTT	CASSIRTPGQGRNSPLHF
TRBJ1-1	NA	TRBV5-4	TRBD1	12	TGTGCCAGCAGCCGAGGGGGCAGTGAAGCTTTCTTT	CASSRGGSEAFF
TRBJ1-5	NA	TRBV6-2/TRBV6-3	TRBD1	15	TGTGCCAGCAGTTCCGGGACAGCTCATCGTCAGCCCCAGCATTTT	CASSSGTAHRQPQHF
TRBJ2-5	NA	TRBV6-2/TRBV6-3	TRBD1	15	TGTGCCAGCAGTCTTGACAGGGGGCTCGAAGAGACCCAGTACTTC	CASSLDRGLEETQYF
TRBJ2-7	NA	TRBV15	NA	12	TGTGCCACCAGCAGAGCAGGCTACGAGCAGTACTTC	CATSRAGYEQYF
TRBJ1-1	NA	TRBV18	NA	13	TGTGCCAGCTCAGGGAGGGGGGACACTGAAGCTTTCTTT	CASSGRGDTEAFF
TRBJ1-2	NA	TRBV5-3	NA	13	TGTGCCAGAAGCTCAACAGGAACTTGGGGCTACACCTTC	CARSSTGTWGYTF
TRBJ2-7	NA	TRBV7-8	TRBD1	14	TGTGCCAGCAGCTTTAGGACAGGGATCTACGAGCAGTACTTC	CASSFRTGIYEQYF
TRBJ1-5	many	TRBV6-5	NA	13	TGTGCCAGCAGCGGCGCGGTCTATCAGCCCCAGCATTTT	CASSGAVYQPQHF
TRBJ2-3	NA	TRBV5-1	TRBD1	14	TGCGCCAGCAGCTTACAGGGGGCCCCAGATACGCAGTATTTT	CASSLQGAPDTQYF
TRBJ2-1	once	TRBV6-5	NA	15	TGTGCCAGCAGAATAGGGGTGAGTTCCTACAATGAGCAGTTCTTC	CASRIGVSSYNEQFF
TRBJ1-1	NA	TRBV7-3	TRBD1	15	TGTGCCAGCAGCTTCGCAGGGGGCCGGGGCACTGAAGCTTTCTTT	CASSFAGGRGTEAFF
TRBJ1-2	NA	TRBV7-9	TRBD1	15	TGTGCCAGCAGCCCTACAGGGGGGGAAAACTATGGCTACACCTTC	CASSPTGGENYGYTF
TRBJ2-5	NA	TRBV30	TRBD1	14	TGTGCCTGGAGAGGGGGCCCACTTCAAGAGACCCAGTACTTC	CAWRGGPLQETQYF
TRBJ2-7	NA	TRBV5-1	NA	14	TGCGCCAGCAGTCTGATGACCGGGACCTACGAGCAGTACTTC	CASSLMTGTYEQYF
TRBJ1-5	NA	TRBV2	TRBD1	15	TGTGCCAGCAGGGTCCAGGGACAGGTAAATCAGCCCCAGCATTTT	CASRVQGQVNQPQHF
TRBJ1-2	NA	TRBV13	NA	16	TGTGCCAGCAGCTTAGGCGGAGGGAGGGCGGGCTATGGCTACACCTTC	CASSLGGGRAGYGYTF
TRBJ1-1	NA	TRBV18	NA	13	TGTGCCAGCTCACCAGGTAGGGAGACTGAAGCTTTCTTT	CASSPGRETEAFF
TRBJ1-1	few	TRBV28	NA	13	TGTGCCACAGCCGGGGGGTTGAACACTGAAGCTTTCTTT	CATAGGLNTEAFF
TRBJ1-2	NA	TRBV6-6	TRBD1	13	TGTGCCAGCAGTCCCTTCGACAGGGATGGCTACACCTTC	CASSPFDRDGYTF
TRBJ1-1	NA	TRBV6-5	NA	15	TGTGCCAGCTCCTACCGCAACACAGGGAACACTGAAGCTTTCTTT	CASSYRNTGNTEAFF
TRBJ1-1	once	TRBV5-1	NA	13	TGCGCCAGCAGCGTACAGGGTCTGACTGAAGCTTTCTTT	CASSVQGLTEAFF